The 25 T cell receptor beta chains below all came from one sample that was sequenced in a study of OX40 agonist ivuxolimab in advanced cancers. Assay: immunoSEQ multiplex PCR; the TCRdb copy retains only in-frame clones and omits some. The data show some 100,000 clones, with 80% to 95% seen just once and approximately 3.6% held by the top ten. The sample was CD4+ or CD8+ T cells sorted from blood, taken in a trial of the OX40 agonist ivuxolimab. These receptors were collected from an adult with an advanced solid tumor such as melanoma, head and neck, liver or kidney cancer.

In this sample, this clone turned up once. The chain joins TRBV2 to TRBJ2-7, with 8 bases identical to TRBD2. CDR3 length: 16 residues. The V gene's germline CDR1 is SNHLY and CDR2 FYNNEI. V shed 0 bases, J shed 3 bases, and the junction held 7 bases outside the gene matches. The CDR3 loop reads CASSEAVGRALYEQYF. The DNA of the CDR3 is TGTGCCAGCAGTGAAGCGGTCGGGAGGGCCCTCTACGAGCAGTACTTC.

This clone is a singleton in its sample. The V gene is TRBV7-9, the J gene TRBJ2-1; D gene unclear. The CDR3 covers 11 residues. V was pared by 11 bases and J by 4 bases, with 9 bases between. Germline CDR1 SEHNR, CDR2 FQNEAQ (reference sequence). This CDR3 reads CAAAEYNEQFF. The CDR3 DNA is TGTGCCGCGGCGGAGTACAATGAGCAGTTCTTC.

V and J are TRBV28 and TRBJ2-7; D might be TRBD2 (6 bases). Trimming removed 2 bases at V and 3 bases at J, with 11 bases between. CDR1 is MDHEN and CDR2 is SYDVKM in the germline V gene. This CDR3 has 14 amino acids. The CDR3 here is CASSLRRGRYEQYF. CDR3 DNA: TGTGCCAGCAGTTTAAGGAGGGGACGCTACGAGCAGTACTTC.

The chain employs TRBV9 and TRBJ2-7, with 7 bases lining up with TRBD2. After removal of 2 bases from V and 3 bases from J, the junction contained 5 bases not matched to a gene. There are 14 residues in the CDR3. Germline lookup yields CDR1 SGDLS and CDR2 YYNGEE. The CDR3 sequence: CASSVGLGDYEQYF. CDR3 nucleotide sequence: TGTGCCAGCAGCGTTGGACTAGGGGACTACGAGCAGTACTTC. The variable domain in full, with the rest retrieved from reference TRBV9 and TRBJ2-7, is DSGVTQTPKHLITATGQRVTLRCSPRSGDLSVYWYQQSLDQGLQFLIQYYNGEERAKGNILERFSAQQFPDLHSELNLSSLELGDSALYFCASSVGLGDYEQYFGPGTRLTVT.

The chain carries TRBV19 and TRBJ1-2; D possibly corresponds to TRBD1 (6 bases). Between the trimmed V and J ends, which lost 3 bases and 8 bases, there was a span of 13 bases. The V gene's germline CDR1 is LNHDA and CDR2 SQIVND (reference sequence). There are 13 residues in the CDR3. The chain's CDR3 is CASSIGQSRGYTF. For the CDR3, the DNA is TGTGCCAGTAGTATTGGACAGTCTCGAGGCTACACCTTC.

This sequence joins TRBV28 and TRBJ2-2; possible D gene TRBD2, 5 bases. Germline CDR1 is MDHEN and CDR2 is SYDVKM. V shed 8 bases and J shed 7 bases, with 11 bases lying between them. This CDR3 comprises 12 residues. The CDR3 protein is CASVAGSGELFF. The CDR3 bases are TGTGCCAGCGTCGCGGGTAGCGGGGAGCTGTTTTTT.

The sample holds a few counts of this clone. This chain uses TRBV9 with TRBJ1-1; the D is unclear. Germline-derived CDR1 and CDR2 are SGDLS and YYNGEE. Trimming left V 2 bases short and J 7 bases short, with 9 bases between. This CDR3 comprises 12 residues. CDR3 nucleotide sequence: TGTGCCAGCAGCGTTAGCGGCGGTGAAGCTTTCTTT. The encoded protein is CASSVSGGEAFF.

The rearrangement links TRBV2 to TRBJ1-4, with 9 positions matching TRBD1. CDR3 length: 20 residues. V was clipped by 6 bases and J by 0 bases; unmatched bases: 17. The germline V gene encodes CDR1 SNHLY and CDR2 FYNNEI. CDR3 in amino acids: CASSADFTGGELATNEKLFF. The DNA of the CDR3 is TGTGCCAGCAGCGCCGACTTTACAGGGGGCGAATTGGCAACTAATGAAAAACTGTTTTTT.

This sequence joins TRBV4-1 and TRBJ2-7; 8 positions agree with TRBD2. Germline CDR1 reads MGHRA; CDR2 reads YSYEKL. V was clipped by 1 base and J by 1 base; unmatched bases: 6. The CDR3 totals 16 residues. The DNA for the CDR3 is TGCGCCAGCAGCCAAGGGGTTAGCGGGACATCCTACGAGCAGTACTTC. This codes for CASSQGVSGTSYEQYF.

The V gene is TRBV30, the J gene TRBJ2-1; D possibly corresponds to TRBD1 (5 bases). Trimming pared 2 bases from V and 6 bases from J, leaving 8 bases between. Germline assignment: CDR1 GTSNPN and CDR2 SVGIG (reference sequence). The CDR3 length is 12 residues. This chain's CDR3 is CAWSQGFNEQFF. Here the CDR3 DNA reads TGTGCCTGGAGTCAGGGCTTCAATGAGCAGTTCTTC.

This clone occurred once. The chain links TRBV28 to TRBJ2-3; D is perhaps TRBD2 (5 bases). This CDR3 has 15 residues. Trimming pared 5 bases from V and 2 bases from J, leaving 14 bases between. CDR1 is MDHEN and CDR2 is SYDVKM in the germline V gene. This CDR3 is CASSLKGVPTDTQYF. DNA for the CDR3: TGTGCCAGCAGTCTTAAGGGAGTGCCCACAGATACGCAGTATTTT.

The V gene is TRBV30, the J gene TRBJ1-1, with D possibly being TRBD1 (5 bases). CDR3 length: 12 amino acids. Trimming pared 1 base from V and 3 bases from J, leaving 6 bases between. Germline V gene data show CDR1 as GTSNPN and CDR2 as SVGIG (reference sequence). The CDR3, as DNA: TGTGCCTGGAGTGGGGGGGACACTGAAGCTTTCTTT. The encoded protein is CAWSGGDTEAFF.

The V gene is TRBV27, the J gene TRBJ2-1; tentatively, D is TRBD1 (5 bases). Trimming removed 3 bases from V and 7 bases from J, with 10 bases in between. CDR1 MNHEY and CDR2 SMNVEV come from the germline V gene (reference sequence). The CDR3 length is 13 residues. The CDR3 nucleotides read TGTGCCAGCAGTTTTGGGGCCAGGAATGAGCAGTTCTTC. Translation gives CASSFGARNEQFF.

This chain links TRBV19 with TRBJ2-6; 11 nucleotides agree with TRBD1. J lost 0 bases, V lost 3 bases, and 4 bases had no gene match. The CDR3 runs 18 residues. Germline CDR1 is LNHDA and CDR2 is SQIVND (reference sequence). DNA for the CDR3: TGTGCCAGTAGTATTTGGGACAGGGGGGTCTCTGGGGCCAACGTCCTGACTTTC. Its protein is CASSIWDRGVSGANVLTF.

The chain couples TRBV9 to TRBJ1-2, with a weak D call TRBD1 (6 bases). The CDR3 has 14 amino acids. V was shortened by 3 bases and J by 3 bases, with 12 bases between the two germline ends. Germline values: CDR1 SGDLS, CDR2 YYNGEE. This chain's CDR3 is CASSAGQRYYGYTF. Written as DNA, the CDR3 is TGTGCCAGCAGCGCTGGACAGCGCTACTATGGCTACACCTTC.

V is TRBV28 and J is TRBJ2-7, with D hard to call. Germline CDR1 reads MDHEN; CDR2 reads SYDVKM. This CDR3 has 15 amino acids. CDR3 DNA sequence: TGTGCGATTGGATACGGACGTCCTGACCCCTACGAGCAGTACTTC. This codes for CAIGYGRPDPYEQYF.

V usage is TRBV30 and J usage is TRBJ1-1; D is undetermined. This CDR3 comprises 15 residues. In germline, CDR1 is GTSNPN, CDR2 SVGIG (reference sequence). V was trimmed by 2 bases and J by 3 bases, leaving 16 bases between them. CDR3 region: CAWSISSRWDTEAFF. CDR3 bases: TGTGCCTGGAGTATTTCATCCAGGTGGGACACTGAAGCTTTCTTT.

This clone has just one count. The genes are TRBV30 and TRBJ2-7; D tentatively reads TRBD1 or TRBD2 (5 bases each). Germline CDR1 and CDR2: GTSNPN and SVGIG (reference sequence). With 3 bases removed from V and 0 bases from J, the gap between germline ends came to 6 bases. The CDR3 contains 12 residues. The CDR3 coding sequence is TGTGCCTGGAGGGGGGTCTCCTACGAGCAGTACTTC. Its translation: CAWRGVSYEQYF. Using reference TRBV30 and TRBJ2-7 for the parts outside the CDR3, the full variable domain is SQTIHQWPATLVQPVGSPLSLECTVEGTSNPNLYWYRQAAGRGLQLLFYSVGIGQISSEVPQNLSASRPQDRQFILSSKKLLLSDSGFYLCAWRGVSYEQYFGPGTRLTVT.

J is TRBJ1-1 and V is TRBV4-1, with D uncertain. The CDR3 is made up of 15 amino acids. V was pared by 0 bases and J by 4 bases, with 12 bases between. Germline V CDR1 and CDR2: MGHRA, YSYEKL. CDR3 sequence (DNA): TGCGCCAGCAGCCAAGAGTGGCAGCCGGGCACTGAAGCTTTCTTT. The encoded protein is CASSQEWQPGTEAFF.

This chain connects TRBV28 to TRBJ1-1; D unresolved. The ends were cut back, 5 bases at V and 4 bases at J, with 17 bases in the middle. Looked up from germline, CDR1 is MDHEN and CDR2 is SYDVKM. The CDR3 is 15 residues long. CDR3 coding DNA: TGTGCCAGCAGTAACGGACGGAGGAGAGTCACTGAAGCTTTCTTT. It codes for CASSNGRRRVTEAFF.

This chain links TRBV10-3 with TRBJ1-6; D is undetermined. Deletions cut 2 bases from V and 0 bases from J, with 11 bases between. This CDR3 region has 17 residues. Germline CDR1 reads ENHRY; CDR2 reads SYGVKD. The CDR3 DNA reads TGTGCCATCAGTGAGGTCCAGACGATCTCCTATAATTCACCCCTCCACTTT. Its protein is CAISEVQTISYNSPLHF.

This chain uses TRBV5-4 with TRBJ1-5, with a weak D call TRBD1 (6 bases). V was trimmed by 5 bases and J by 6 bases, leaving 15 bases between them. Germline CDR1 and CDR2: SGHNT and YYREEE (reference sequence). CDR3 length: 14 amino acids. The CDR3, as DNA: TGTGCCAGCAGAATCATGGGACAAGCTCAGCCCCAGCATTTT. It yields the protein CASRIMGQAQPQHF.

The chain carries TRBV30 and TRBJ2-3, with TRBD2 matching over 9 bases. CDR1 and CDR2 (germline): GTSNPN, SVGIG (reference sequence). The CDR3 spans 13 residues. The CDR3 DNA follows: TGTGCTTCGAGCGGGGGGTCACGAGATACGCAGTATTTT. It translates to CASSGGSRDTQYF.

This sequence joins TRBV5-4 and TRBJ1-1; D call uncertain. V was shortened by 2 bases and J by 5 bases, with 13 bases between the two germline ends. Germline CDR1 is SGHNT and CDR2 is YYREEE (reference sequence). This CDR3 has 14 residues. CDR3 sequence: CASSLEQRRTEAFF. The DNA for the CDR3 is TGTGCCAGCAGCTTAGAACAGAGGAGGACTGAAGCTTTCTTT.

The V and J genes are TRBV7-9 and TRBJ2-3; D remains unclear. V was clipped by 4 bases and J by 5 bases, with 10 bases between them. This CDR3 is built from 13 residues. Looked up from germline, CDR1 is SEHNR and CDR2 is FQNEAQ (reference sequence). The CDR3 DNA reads TGTGCCAGCAGCTCGGGCCTATTAGATACGCAGTATTTT. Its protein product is CASSSGLLDTQYF.